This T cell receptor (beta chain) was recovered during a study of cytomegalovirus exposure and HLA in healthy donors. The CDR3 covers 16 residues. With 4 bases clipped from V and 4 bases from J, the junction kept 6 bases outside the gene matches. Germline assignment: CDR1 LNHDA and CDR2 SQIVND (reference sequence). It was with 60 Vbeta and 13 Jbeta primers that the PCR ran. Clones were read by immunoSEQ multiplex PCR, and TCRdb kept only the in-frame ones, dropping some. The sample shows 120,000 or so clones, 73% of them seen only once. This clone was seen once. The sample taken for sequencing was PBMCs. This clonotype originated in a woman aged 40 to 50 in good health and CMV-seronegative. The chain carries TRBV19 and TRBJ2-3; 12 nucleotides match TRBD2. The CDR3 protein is CASSTTSGGWADTQYF. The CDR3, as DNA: TGTGCCAGTAGTACGACTAGCGGGGGATGGGCAGATACGCAGTATTTT. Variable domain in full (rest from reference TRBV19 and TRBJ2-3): DGGITQSPKYLFRKEGQNVTLSCEQNLNHDAMYWYRQDPGQGLRLIYYSQIVNDFQKGDIAEGYSVSREKKESFPLTVTSAQKNPTAFYLCASSTTSGGWADTQYFGPGTRLTVL.